The rows below give T cell receptor beta chains drawn from one sample of a study of CD8+ T cells in alopecia areata. Clones were sequenced by immunoSEQ multiplex PCR, and TCRdb holds only the in-frame ones, with some missing. The table shows about 210,000 clones, with roughly 44% occurring only once. The sequenced sample was CD4+ T cells sorted from blood, obtained at approximately week 37, from a patient treated with tofacitinib. All receptors derive from a human donor with alopecia areata. CDR3s include the opening cysteine and the closing phenylalanine or tryptophan. The D gene is left open where the match is weak. Rows may omit the clone size; those that give it use once, few, many or a size class.

V: TRBV15
J: TRBJ2-1
D: -
size: -
DNA: TGTGCCACCAGCAGAGATTTGAGTTCTGAGCAGTTCTTC
CDR3: CATSRDLSSEQFF

V: TRBV9
J: TRBJ2-1
D: -
size: -
DNA: TGTGCCAGCAGCGTAGGGGGACGGCGCGGGCAAGTATACAATGAGCAGTTCTTC
CDR3: CASSVGGRRGQVYNEQFF

V: TRBV5-1
J: TRBJ2-1
D: -
size: -
DNA: TGCGCCAGCAGCTTGGTAGCCCAAAATGAGCAGTTCTTC
CDR3: CASSLVAQNEQFF

V: TRBV7-9
J: TRBJ1-3
D: -
size: medium-sized
DNA: TGTGCCAGCGGGATTTCGACAGGTCCTGGAAACACCATATATTTT
CDR3: CASGISTGPGNTIYF

V: TRBV28
J: TRBJ2-5
D: TRBD1
size: -
DNA: TGTGCCAGCAGTTCACAGGGGGTTAGCCGGTATGAGACCCAGTACTTC
CDR3: CASSSQGVSRYETQYF

V: TRBV27
J: TRBJ1-5
D: -
size: few
DNA: TGTGCCAGCAGTTTAGGGGGAGCCCTCCATCAGCCCCAGCATTTT
CDR3: CASSLGGALHQPQHF

V: TRBV2
J: TRBJ1-5
D: -
size: -
DNA: TGTGCCAGCAAGGGCTTGGACAGTCTCCAAGTTGCGCCCCAGCATTTT
CDR3: CASKGLDSLQVAPQHF

V: TRBV9
J: TRBJ2-2
D: TRBD1
size: -
DNA: TGTGCCAGCAGCGTTGCGGACAGGGCGAACACCGGGGAGCTGTTTTTT
CDR3: CASSVADRANTGELFF

V: TRBV28
J: TRBJ2-7
D: -
size: few
DNA: TGTGCCAGCAGCCAGGAGTACGAGCAGTACTTC
CDR3: CASSQEYEQYF

V: TRBV4-1
J: TRBJ2-2
D: TRBD2
size: -
DNA: TGCGCCAGCAGCGTTCGGACTAGCGGGAGTACCGGGGAGCTGTTTTTT
CDR3: CASSVRTSGSTGELFF

V: TRBV16
J: TRBJ2-7
D: TRBD1
size: -
DNA: TGTGCCAGCAGCCGACAGTGGACAGGAGGCAACGAGCAGTACTTC
CDR3: CASSRQWTGGNEQYF

V: TRBV29-1
J: TRBJ2-3
D: -
size: -
DNA: TGCAGCGGCGGGGCAGGGAGGGATACGCAGTATTTT
CDR3: CSGGAGRDTQYF

V: TRBV25-1
J: TRBJ2-7
D: TRBD1
size: -
DNA: TGTGCCAGCGGGGCAGGGGGAAGAGAGCAGTACTTC
CDR3: CASGAGGREQYF

V: TRBV30
J: TRBJ1-3
D: -
size: -
DNA: TGTGCCTGGAGCCAACGGGAGGGAAACACCATATATTTT
CDR3: CAWSQREGNTIYF

V: TRBV2
J: TRBJ2-3
D: -
size: -
DNA: TGTGCCAGCAGTCCTGAAGGGGGAAGAACAGATACGCAGTATTTT
CDR3: CASSPEGGRTDTQYF

V: TRBV6-6
J: TRBJ2-5
D: -
size: -
DNA: TGTGCCAGCCTCGGAGGAGAGACCCAGTACTTC
CDR3: CASLGGETQYF

V: TRBV29-1
J: TRBJ2-1
D: -
size: many
DNA: TGCAGCGTTGAGGATAGCGCTTACAATGAGCAGTTCTTC
CDR3: CSVEDSAYNEQFF

V: TRBV6-6
J: TRBJ2-3
D: TRBD2
size: -
DNA: TGTGCCAGCGATAGCGGGGGGAGCACAGATACGCAGTATTTT
CDR3: CASDSGGSTDTQYF

V: TRBV27
J: TRBJ2-1
D: TRBD2
size: -
DNA: TGTGCCAGCAAAAGAGCGGGAGACTACAATGAGCAGTTCTTC
CDR3: CASKRAGDYNEQFF

V: TRBV7-2
J: TRBJ1-2
D: -
size: -
DNA: TGTGCCAGCAGCCCTACCTATGGCTACACCTTC
CDR3: CASSPTYGYTF

V: TRBV7-9
J: TRBJ1-5
D: TRBD1
size: many
DNA: TGTGCCAGCAGCTTGGGGACAGGCAATCAGCCCCAGCATTTT
CDR3: CASSLGTGNQPQHF

V: TRBV6-1
J: TRBJ2-7
D: TRBD2
size: -
DNA: TGTGCCAGCAGCCGACTAGCGGGAGAGGGTGAGCAGTACTTC
CDR3: CASSRLAGEGEQYF

V: TRBV5-1
J: TRBJ2-2
D: TRBD1
size: -
DNA: TGCGCCAGCAGCACCGGGGACAGGGAGACCGGGGAGCTGTTTTTT
CDR3: CASSTGDRETGELFF

V: TRBV28
J: TRBJ2-4
D: -
size: few
DNA: TGTGCCAGCAGTTTAGCTGTTATCGGGGTAGCCAAAAACATTCAGTACTTC
CDR3: CASSLAVIGVAKNIQYF

V: TRBV20-1
J: TRBJ2-1
D: -
size: few
DNA: TGCAGTGAAATCCGGTCCTTCGAGCAGTTCTTC
CDR3: CSEIRSFEQFF

V: TRBV2
J: TRBJ2-7
D: -
size: -
DNA: TGTGCCAGCAGTGAATTCAACAGGAACTCCTACGAGCAGTACTTC
CDR3: CASSEFNRNSYEQYF

V: TRBV6-6
J: TRBJ1-5
D: -
size: -
DNA: TGTGCCAGCAGCCAAGGGGGATCCACTCAGCCCCAGCATTTT
CDR3: CASSQGGSTQPQHF